A single sample is the source of the 7 T cell receptor beta chains below, sequenced in a study of T cells in Graves' hyperthyroidism and ophthalmopathy. Amplified TCR beta CDR3 regions derived from RNA transcripts. Primed by the HTBI set, a first-round RT-PCR was run on the TCR CDR3. One entry per CDR3 protein, called by TCRdb with MiXCR from the multiplex PCR reads. The sample contains under 450,000 distinct CDR3 sequences, 15% to 18% of which appear only once. Input material: blood. These receptor sequences come from a young woman with Graves' hyperthyroidism.

This rearrangement joins TRBV7-2 to TRBJ2-7; TRBD1 matches at 8 bases. This CDR3 spans 14 amino acids. Germline loops: CDR1 SGHTA, CDR2 FQGNSA. The trim removed 5 bases at V and 3 bases at J, leaving 6 bases unmatched. In nucleotides, the CDR3 is TGTGCCAGCAGCCAACGGACAGGGCGCTACGAGCAGTACTTC. This sequence encodes CASSQRTGRYEQYF.

This clonotype was counted a few times. V gene TRBV6-1 combines with J gene TRBJ1-5; tentatively, D is TRBD1 (5 bases). The CDR3 contains 16 residues. V was pared by 1 base and J by 6 bases, with 16 bases between. The germline CDR1 and CDR2 sequences are MNHNS and SASEGT. The CDR3 sequence is CASSEDMWGVSQPQHF. In nucleotides, the CDR3 is TGTGCCAGCAGTGAAGACATGTGGGGGGTCAGTCAGCCCCAGCATTTT.

In this sample, this clonotype turned up many times. The chain uses TRBV12-3 or TRBV12-4 and TRBJ2-5; D is perhaps TRBD2 (7 bases). CDR3 length: 14 residues. The V gene lost 6 bases and the J gene lost 4 bases, with 15 bases spanning the gap. CDR3 sequence: CASRSTGRGETQYF. The CDR3 nucleotides read TGTGCCAGCAGATCAACAGGGAGGGGAGAGACCCAGTACTTC.

This clonotype has a count of ten or more. This chain links TRBV10-1 with TRBJ2-1; no firm D call. This CDR3 spans 14 amino acids. Germline assignment: CDR1 WNHNN and CDR2 SYGVQD (reference sequence). Deletions cut 3 bases from V and 3 bases from J, with 9 bases between. CDR3 bases: TGCGCCAGCAGTGACTCCTCGGACTACAATGAGCAGTTCTTC. Its protein product is CASSDSSDYNEQFF.

This clonotype occurred many times. This rearrangement joins TRBV20-1 to TRBJ1-2, with D hard to call. The CDR3 is 13 amino acids. V was cut by 2 bases and J by 2 bases, with 9 bases left in between. CDR1 and CDR2 from the germline V gene are DFQATT and SNEGSKA (reference sequence). The CDR3 is CSARLDRNYGYTF. The CDR3 nucleotides are TGCAGTGCTAGATTGGACCGCAACTATGGCTACACCTTC.

The genes are TRBV19 and TRBJ1-5; D ambiguous. Between the trimmed V and J ends, which lost 3 bases and 4 bases, there was a span of 13 bases. The germline V gene encodes CDR1 LNHDA and CDR2 SQIVND (reference sequence). The CDR3 runs to 15 residues. The chain's CDR3 is CASSINGEWNQPQHF. CDR3 bases: TGTGCCAGTAGTATCAATGGGGAGTGGAATCAGCCCCAGCATTTT. The full variable domain, rest sourced from reference TRBV19 and TRBJ1-5, is DGGITQSPKYLFRKEGQNVTLSCEQNLNHDAMYWYRQDPGQGLRLIYYSQIVNDFQKGDIAEGYSVSREKKESFPLTVTSAQKNPTAFYLCASSINGEWNQPQHFGDGTRLSIL.

As to this clonotype: This clone may be a read error of a much larger clone one base away. For the CDR3, the DNA is TGCGCCAGCAGCTTGGATCAGGGGGTCGACGAGCAGTACTTC. Translation gives CASSLDQGVDEQYF. This chain connects TRBV5-1 to TRBJ2-7; the match to TRBD1 covers 7 bases. CDR1 is SGHRS, CDR2 YFSETQ, per germline. V was pared by 0 bases and J by 5 bases, with 5 bases of the junction left unmatched. CDR3 length: 14 residues.